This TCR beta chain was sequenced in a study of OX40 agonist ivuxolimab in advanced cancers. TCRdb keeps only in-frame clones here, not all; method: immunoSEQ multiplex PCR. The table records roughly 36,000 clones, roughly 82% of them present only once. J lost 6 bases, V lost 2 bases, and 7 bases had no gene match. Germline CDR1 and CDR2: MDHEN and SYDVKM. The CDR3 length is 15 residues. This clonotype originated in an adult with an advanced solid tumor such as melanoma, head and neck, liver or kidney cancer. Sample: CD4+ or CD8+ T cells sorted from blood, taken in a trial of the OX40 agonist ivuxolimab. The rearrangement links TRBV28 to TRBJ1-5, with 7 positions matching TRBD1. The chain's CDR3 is CASSLIGGRFQPQHF. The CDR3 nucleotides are TGTGCCAGCAGTTTAATAGGGGGCAGGTTTCAGCCCCAGCATTTT. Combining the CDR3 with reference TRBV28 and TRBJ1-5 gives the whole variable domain DVKVTQSSRYLVKRTGEKVFLECVQDMDHENMFWYRQDPGLGLRLIYFSYDVKMKEKGDIPEGYSVSREKKERFSLILESASTNQTSMYLCASSLIGGRFQPQHFGDGTRLSIL.